The next 14 T cell receptor beta chains were all read from a single sample in a study of blood T cell repertoires in COVID-19. The table came from immunoSEQ multiplex PCR; TCRdb's copy has only in-frame clones and leaves some out. The sample holds 160,000 or so clones, 83% seen once. Input material: peripheral blood. The receptors come from a human donor in a cohort sampled during active COVID-19.

This chain uses TRBV16 with TRBJ2-7; 7 nucleotides align to TRBD2. Germline V gene data show CDR1 as KGHSY and CDR2 as FQNENV. This CDR3 has 15 amino acids. V trimming: 4 bases; J trimming: 3 bases; junction bases outside the gene matches: 9. The CDR3 spells CASSRAGGRGYEQYF. CDR3 nucleotides: TGTGCCAGCAGCCGGGCGGGCGGGAGAGGCTACGAGCAGTACTTC.

The CDR3 sequence: CASSESGTGVYGYTF. CDR3 in DNA: TGTGCCAGCAGTGAATCTGGGACAGGGGTCTATGGCTACACCTTC. The chain carries TRBV2 and TRBJ1-2; 10 bases agree with TRBD1. This CDR3 spans 15 amino acids. Trimming removed 2 bases from V and 4 bases from J; junction bases left unmatched: 4. Germline loops: CDR1 SNHLY, CDR2 FYNNEI.

The chain has TRBV25-1 and TRBJ2-7; 13 positions agree with TRBD2. Germline V gives CDR1 MGHDK, CDR2 SYGVNS. V lost 4 bases to trimming and J lost 4 bases; unmatched junction nucleotides: 7. This CDR3 contains 16 residues. CDR3 region: CASSAILAGGPYEQYF. Here the CDR3 DNA reads TGTGCCAGCAGTGCCATACTAGCGGGAGGGCCATACGAGCAGTACTTC.

The chain has TRBV7-9 and TRBJ1-4; D may be TRBD1 (6 bases). Trimming shortened V by 6 bases and J by 2 bases, and 13 bases separated the two germline ends. Per germline, CDR1 SEHNR and CDR2 FQNEAQ (reference sequence). CDR3 length: 15 amino acids. The CDR3 is CASSFEGGTNEKLFF. In DNA, the CDR3 is TGTGCCAGCAGTTTCGAGGGGGGGACTAATGAAAAACTGTTTTTT. Complete variable domain (other parts from reference TRBV7-9 and TRBJ1-4): DTGVSQNPRHKITKRGQNVTFRCDPISEHNRLYWYRQTLGQGPEFLTYFQNEAQLEKSRLLSDRFSAERPKGSFSTLEIQRTEQGDSAMYLCASSFEGGTNEKLFFGSGTQLSVL.

The chain carries TRBV5-4 and TRBJ2-7, with a possible D match to TRBD2 (6 bases). Trimming pared 3 bases from V and 3 bases from J, leaving 10 bases between. Germline V CDR1 and CDR2: SGHNT, YYREEE (reference sequence). The CDR3 runs to 13 residues. CDR3 nucleotide sequence: TGTGCCAGCAGCTCGACTAGTAACTACGAGCAGTACTTC. This encodes CASSSTSNYEQYF.

The chain has TRBV4-2 and TRBJ2-6; 16 bases match TRBD2. Looked up from germline, CDR1 is LGHNA and CDR2 is YNFKEQ. V shed 1 base and J 4 bases; nucleotides not matched to a gene: 13. CDR3 size: 22 residues. DNA of the CDR3: TGTGCCAGCAGCCAAGCGGGACTAGCGGGAGGGCTGTTCTCTAGCGGGGCCAACGTCCTGACTTTC. Its translation is CASSQAGLAGGLFSSGANVLTF.

The chain joins TRBV11-1 to TRBJ2-7, with 9 bases aligning to TRBD1. The length of the CDR3 is 14 residues. V was pared by 5 bases and J by 2 bases, with 4 bases of the junction left unmatched. Per germline, CDR1 SGHAT and CDR2 FQDESV (reference sequence). The DNA for the CDR3 is TGTGCCAGCAGCCCGGACAGGGGAACCTACGAGCAGTACTTC. This codes for CASSPDRGTYEQYF.

The chain joins TRBV4-2 to TRBJ2-2, with 7 positions matching TRBD1. In germline, CDR1 is LGHNA, CDR2 YNFKEQ. The V segment lost 3 bases and the J segment 6 bases; nucleotides outside the gene matches: 7. This CDR3 has 15 amino acids. Written as DNA, the CDR3 is TGTGCCAGCAGCCAGAGGACGGGACAGCCCGGGGAGCTGTTTTTT. This gives the protein CASSQRTGQPGELFF.

The chain uses TRBV11-3 and TRBJ2-3; maybe TRBD2 (6 bases). Germline V CDR1 and CDR2: SGHNT, YENEEA. V shed 7 bases and J shed 0 bases, with 11 bases lying between them. The CDR3 sequence is 14 residues long. CDR3 coding DNA: TGTGCCAGCACCCTAGGAGGGAGCACAGATACGCAGTATTTT. This translates into CASTLGGSTDTQYF.

This rearrangement joins TRBV9 to TRBJ2-1, with TRBD2 as a possible D gene (6 bases). With 4 bases removed from V and 0 bases from J, the gap between germline ends came to 14 bases. Germline V lookup: CDR1 SGDLS, CDR2 YYNGEE. The CDR3 has 16 amino acids. The CDR3 DNA sequence: TGTGCCAGCAGCAATCCTACAGCGGGCTCCTACAATGAGCAGTTCTTC. Amino acid sequence: CASSNPTAGSYNEQFF.

The chain links TRBV19 to TRBJ2-7; 9 nucleotides align to TRBD1. The germline V gene encodes CDR1 LNHDA and CDR2 SQIVND (reference sequence). The CDR3 extends over 14 amino acids. V was clipped by 5 bases and J by 2 bases; unmatched bases: 4. The CDR3 sequence: CASSGGTGTYEQYF. CDR3 nucleotide sequence: TGTGCCAGTAGTGGGGGGACAGGGACCTACGAGCAGTACTTC.

The chain is built from TRBV28 and TRBJ1-4; TRBD1 matches at 7 bases. CDR1 and CDR2 (germline): MDHEN, SYDVKM. The CDR3 runs 15 residues. Losses at the gene ends were 6 bases for V and 2 bases for J; bases not matched to a gene: 6. The CDR3 region is CASRPTGRTNEKLFF. In nucleotides, the CDR3 is TGTGCCAGCAGACCGACAGGGAGGACTAATGAAAAACTGTTTTTT. Full variable domain (rest looked up from reference TRBV28 and TRBJ1-4): DVKVTQSSRYLVKRTGEKVFLECVQDMDHENMFWYRQDPGLGLRLIYFSYDVKMKEKGDIPEGYSVSREKKERFSLILESASTNQTSMYLCASRPTGRTNEKLFFGSGTQLSVL.

This clone appeared a single time. The CDR3 region has the DNA TGCGCCAGCAGCTTGGGGCTAGCGGGACAGGACGAGCAGTACTTC. This gives the protein CASSLGLAGQDEQYF. The rearrangement uses TRBV5-1 and TRBJ2-7; D perhaps matches TRBD2 (9 bases). The V and J ends lost 0 bases and 5 bases respectively, with 15 bases between them. Germline V gene lookup returns CDR1 SGHRS and CDR2 YFSETQ. This CDR3 region has 15 residues.

This clone was counted a single time. The chain links TRBV18 to TRBJ1-2, with 8 bases aligning to TRBD1. CDR3 length: 18 residues. CDR1 KGHSH and CDR2 LQKENI come from the germline V gene. With V trimmed by 3 bases and J by 3 bases, 15 bases remained unmatched. The CDR3 sequence is CASSPGSGQGVYHYGYTF. The DNA for the CDR3 is TGTGCCAGCTCACCCGGCAGCGGACAGGGAGTATATCACTATGGCTACACCTTC.